This T cell receptor (beta chain) was sequenced for a study of T cells after yellow fever vaccination (dated by TCRdb to between 2018 and 2021). Regarding the research as a whole: The SMART-Seq v4 Ultra Low Input RNA kit was used to prepare libraries from fractions with low cell numbers. To track T-cell clones before and after primary and booster YFV17D yellow fever vaccination, bulk TCR alpha and beta repertoires were sequenced longitudinally. Two healthy male donors made up the cohort, one aged 18 to 29 years and the other aged 30 to 40 years. Bulk PBMC replicates and cell subsets were isolated from blood drawn at multiple timepoints before and after both primary and secondary immunization. Beyond this particular receptor, the publication reports: After the booster, most of the clones that had expanded following primary vaccination were detected again (almost 98% of CD4 and around 90% of CD8), which suggests that memory was broadly maintained. FACS-sorted repertoires could contain abundant contaminating clonotypes from the bulk population, so computational filtering was required. Compared with the primary T-cell response, the secondary T-cell response was faster but weaker, reaching its peak on day 5 rather than on day 15. A small share of clonotypes occurred in both CD4 and CD8 compartments, likely arising from convergent recombination. The study included only a couple of donors, which limits how far the findings can be generalized.

The junction shows trimming of 4 bases on V and 7 bases on J, and the gene matches do not reach 5 bases of it. The CDR3 measures 13 amino acids from cysteine to phenylalanine. Only the CDR3 portion is preserved as DNA: 39 bases, with reading frame beginning at the first base. TCR cDNA was synthesized by 5'RACE template switching, through which a universal primer site and unique molecular identifiers were introduced. Priming of cDNA synthesis was performed from both the TCR alpha and TCR beta constant segments. Libraries were amplified in two PCR steps, with sample barcodes and sequencing adapters added in the second step. Sequencing of libraries was performed on Illumina HiSeq 2500 (2x100 bp) or NovaSeq (2x150 bp). Per the authors' processing: Reads were demultiplexed and collapsed into UMI consensus sequences with MIGEC, and V(D)J alignment was performed with MiXCR. Vaccine-responding clonotypes were defined with edgeR using replicate PBMC samples, requiring FDR below 0.01 and a log2 fold change above 5 up to day 15. Each bulk clonotype was labeled CD4 or CD8 based on which sequenced repertoire, CD4 or CD8, contained the clonotype at higher abundance. Starting from the raw public reads, TCRdb applied fastp trimming at Q25, assembled clones with MiXCR and retained in-frame beta chains. Here each entry gathers all rows of one CDR3 protein and keeps the most common genes and DNA. The V and J calls and clone size come from TCRdb's table, not from the authors' own analysis. Recorded for this sample are 50,000 or so distinct CDR3 sequences; less than 9% of them occurred a single time. The top ten clones comprise 25% to 30% of the sample.

The sample's treatment or condition, from its label and the paper: live attenuated yellow fever vaccine strain. A standard Ficoll-Paque protocol was used to isolate PBMCs from peripheral blood. CD4 and CD8 T-cell fractions were isolated with Dynabeads CD4 and CD8 positive selection kits. RNA was extracted with TriZol from bulk PBMCs, CD4 and CD8 fractions, and dextramer-positive and dextramer-negative fractions. Concerning this clonotype: Its antigen specificity is not known. There are no base qualities to consult, and no much larger clone falls within one base.

The sequences come from CD8+ T cells sorted from PBMCs, collected less than 18 days after the first yellow fever vaccination. The sequence derives from a man in his late teens or twenties who received the YFV17D yellow fever vaccine. The chain employs TRBV12-3 or TRBV12-4 and TRBJ1-2, with 8 middle bases fitting TRBD1. The CDR3 sequence is CASSSTGEPGYTF. In nucleotides, the sequence is TGTGCCAGCAGTTCGACAGGGGAGCCTGGCTACACCTTC.